What follows are 24 T cell receptor beta chains derived from one specimen sequenced in a study of blood T cells in healthy people across ages. A second roughly 6 to 11 cycle PCR used barcoded and J-beta primers. MiXCR was run by TCRdb on the 5' RACE reads, yielding one entry per CDR3 protein. The sample records some 800,000 distinct CDR3 sequences, 20% to 25% being singletons. The same data also contributed to another study, on T cells of mothers and their children.

The sample comprised blood. These receptor sequences come from a boy younger than 18 in good health.

The gene calls are TRBV7-2 and TRBJ2-4, with 8 bases lining up with TRBD2. This CDR3 is 17 amino acids long. Germline lookup yields CDR1 SGHTA and CDR2 FQGNSA. V lost 5 bases and J lost 4; bases outside the gene matches: 13. CDR3 in amino acids: CASSPGGPGLDKNIQYF. CDR3 in DNA: TGTGCCAGCAGCCCGGGGGGGCCTGGTCTCGATAAAAACATTCAGTACTTC. Together with reference TRBV7-2 and TRBJ2-4, the CDR3 gives the full variable domain: GAGVSQSPSNKVTEKGKDVELRCDPISGHTALYWYRQSLGQGLEFLIYFQGNSAPDKSGLPSDRFSAERTGGSVSTLTIQRTQQEDSAVYLCASSPGGPGLDKNIQYFGAGTRLSVL.

In nucleotides, the CDR3 is TGCAGTGCGGATACTAGGTTAGGACGGGATACGCAGTATTTT. Encoded protein: CSADTRLGRDTQYF. V and J are TRBV20-1 and TRBJ2-3, with D perhaps matching TRBD2 (5 bases). This CDR3 has 14 residues. The V gene's germline CDR1 is DFQATT and CDR2 SNEGSKA (reference sequence). V lost 6 bases and J lost 6, with 19 bases in between.

The rearrangement links TRBV28 to TRBJ2-7, with TRBD1 matching over 7 bases. Germline CDR1 is MDHEN and CDR2 is SYDVKM. Trimming at V came to 5 bases and at J to 3 bases, leaving 7 bases not matched to a gene. The CDR3 extends over 14 amino acids. The CDR3 loop is CASSGIDRVYEQYF. The CDR3 DNA follows: TGTGCCAGCAGTGGGATTGACAGGGTCTACGAGCAGTACTTC. The variable domain in full, with the rest retrieved from reference TRBV28 and TRBJ2-7, is DVKVTQSSRYLVKRTGEKVFLECVQDMDHENMFWYRQDPGLGLRLIYFSYDVKMKEKGDIPEGYSVSREKKERFSLILESASTNQTSMYLCASSGIDRVYEQYFGPGTRLTVT.

The gene calls are TRBV9 and TRBJ2-7, with 8 positions matching TRBD1. The germline CDR1 and CDR2 sequences are SGDLS and YYNGEE. This CDR3 spans 14 amino acids. The junction had 8 bases not matched to a gene; V was cut back by 4 bases and J by 5 bases. The CDR3 nucleotides read TGTGCCAGCAGCCCACGGACAGGGTTCAACGAGCAGTACTTC. It translates to CASSPRTGFNEQYF.

The rearrangement joins TRBV24-1 to TRBJ2-5, with 10 positions matching TRBD1. The DNA end is a closer match to TRBJ2-1, so the J assignment may be wrong. Germline CDR1 reads KGHDR; CDR2 reads SFDVKD. This CDR3 has 16 residues. The CDR3 is CATSDPGQGFFDEQFF. In nucleotides, the CDR3 is TGTGCCACCAGTGACCCGGGACAGGGGTTTTTCGATGAGCAGTTCTTC.

The chain recombines TRBV12-3 or TRBV12-4 with TRBJ2-2, with 7 bases identical to TRBD1. With V trimmed by 3 bases and J by 6 bases, 13 bases remained unmatched. The CDR3 loop spans 17 amino acids. The CDR3 is CASSFGDSRQKAGELFF. CDR3 bases: TGTGCCAGCAGTTTCGGGGACAGCCGACAAAAGGCCGGGGAGCTGTTTTTT.

V and J are TRBV28 and TRBJ2-7; D may match TRBD1 or TRBD2 (5 bases each). Trimming removed 7 bases from V and 12 bases from J, with 19 bases in between. The germline CDR1 and CDR2 sequences are MDHEN and SYDVKM. This CDR3 comprises 12 residues. As DNA, the CDR3 is TGTGCCAGCACCCCTCGGGGCCGAACCCCGTACTTC. This gives the protein CASTPRGRTPYF.

The genes are TRBV20-1 and TRBJ2-7; D not resolved. Trimming stripped 3 bases from V and 4 bases from J, with 16 bases between. The CDR3 contains 14 residues. CDR1 is DFQATT and CDR2 is SNEGSKA in the germline V gene (reference sequence). The chain's CDR3 is CSARARLNAYEQYF. The CDR3 nucleotides read TGCAGTGCTAGGGCGCGGTTGAATGCGTACGAGCAGTACTTC.

V gene TRBV12-3 or TRBV12-4 combines with J gene TRBJ2-2; the D gene is possibly TRBD2 (6 bases). Trimming removed 5 bases from V and 1 base from J, with 17 bases in between. The CDR3 has 17 residues. The CDR3 DNA reads as TGTGCCAGCAGTGGGGGGAAAAGGACCCTGAACACCGGGGAGCTGTTTTTT. Translated, it gives CASSGGKRTLNTGELFF.

CDR3 nucleotides: TGCAGCGTTGCCGGGGGGGCTGCAGATACGCAGTATTTT. Its translation: CSVAGGAADTQYF. The rearrangement joins TRBV29-1 to TRBJ2-3, with 8 bases fitting TRBD2. V was pared by 4 bases and J by 4 bases, with 4 bases of the junction left unmatched. Germline CDR1 is SQVTM and CDR2 is ANQGSEA. The CDR3 sequence is 13 residues long.

The J gene is TRBJ2-5, the V gene TRBV18, with D unresolved. The CDR3 has 13 amino acids. The V and J ends lost 3 bases and 7 bases respectively, with 12 bases between them. The V gene's germline CDR1 is KGHSH and CDR2 LQKENI. This CDR3 reads CASSPPTIGTQYF. CDR3 bases: TGTGCCAGCTCACCCCCGACAATTGGGACCCAGTACTTC.

This clonotype was found once. The genes are TRBV5-4 and TRBJ2-5; no definite D call. Trimming removed 3 bases from V and 5 bases from J, with 14 bases in between. Germline V gives CDR1 SGHNT, CDR2 YYREEE (reference sequence). This CDR3 is built from 14 residues. CDR3 nucleotides: TGTGCCAGCAGCTCACCTGTAGTTGGGGAGACCCAGTACTTC. Protein: CASSSPVVGETQYF.

This chain's CDR3 is CASSYRQDVREQFF. DNA for the CDR3: TGTGCCAGCAGTTACAGACAGGACGTTAGGGAGCAGTTCTTC. The gene calls are TRBV6-6 and TRBJ2-1, with D possibly matching TRBD1 (6 bases). The V and J ends lost 2 bases and 10 bases respectively, with 15 bases between them. Per the germline V gene, CDR1 is MNHNY and CDR2 is SVGAGI (reference sequence). CDR3 length: 14 residues.

This rearrangement joins TRBV5-5 to TRBJ1-2, with 7 positions matching TRBD1. Germline loops: CDR1 SGHKS, CDR2 YYEKEE (reference sequence). The CDR3 spans 14 residues. V lost 0 bases and J lost 4; bases outside the gene matches: 3. CDR3 in amino acids: CASSLARDSYGYTF. CDR3 bases: TGTGCCAGCAGCTTGGCCAGGGACAGCTATGGCTACACCTTC. Complete variable domain (other parts from reference TRBV5-5 and TRBJ1-2): DAGVTQSPTHLIKTRGQQVTLRCSPISGHKSVSWYQQVLGQGPQFIFQYYEKEERGRGNFPDRFSARQFPNYSSELNVNALLLGDSALYLCASSLARDSYGYTFGSGTRLTVV.

The J gene is TRBJ1-1, the V gene TRBV30, with a tentative D call TRBD1 (6 bases). Germline CDR1 is GTSNPN and CDR2 is SVGIG (reference sequence). The CDR3 contains 13 residues. The V end lost 6 bases, the J end lost 1 base, and 12 bases lay between the germline ends. CDR3 sequence: CACGTGPNTEAFF. CDR3 bases: TGTGCCTGCGGAACAGGGCCGAACACTGAAGCTTTCTTT. The full variable domain, in which reference TRBV30 and TRBJ1-1 provide the parts outside the CDR3, is SQTIHQWPATLVQPVGSPLSLECTVEGTSNPNLYWYRQAAGRGLQLLFYSVGIGQISSEVPQNLSASRPQDRQFILSSKKLLLSDSGFYLCACGTGPNTEAFFGQGTRLTVV.

The CDR3 is CASSPGLAAETGELFF. CDR3 DNA sequence: TGTGCCAGCAGTCCGGGACTAGCGGCGGAAACCGGGGAGCTGTTTTTT. V and J are TRBV28 and TRBJ2-2, with TRBD2 matching 11 bases. V shed 5 bases, J shed 5 bases, and the junction held 7 bases outside the gene matches. The CDR3 spans 16 residues. Per germline, CDR1 MDHEN and CDR2 SYDVKM. The full variable domain, completed using reference TRBV28 and TRBJ2-2, is DVKVTQSSRYLVKRTGEKVFLECVQDMDHENMFWYRQDPGLGLRLIYFSYDVKMKEKGDIPEGYSVSREKKERFSLILESASTNQTSMYLCASSPGLAAETGELFFGEGSRLTVL.

About this clonotype: Since a much larger clone is just one base distant, this may be a read error. The CDR3 carries no conserved terminal phenylalanine or tryptophan, so it likely arises from a read error. The V gene is TRBV9, the J gene TRBJ2-5, with D perhaps TRBD1 (6 bases). Germline V gene data show CDR1 as SGDLS and CDR2 as YYNGEE. V was shortened by 0 bases and J by 5 bases, with 14 bases between the two germline ends. The CDR3 loop spans 15 amino acids. CDR3 amino acids: CASSVAQGSRETQYL. As DNA, the CDR3 is TGTGCCAGCAGCGTAGCACAGGGAAGTAGGGAGACCCAGTACCTC.

The chain is built from TRBV20-1 and TRBJ2-3, with a tentative D call TRBD2 (5 bases). The V end lost 0 bases, the J end lost 10 bases, and 17 bases lay between the germline ends. The CDR3 sequence is 14 residues long. CDR1 and CDR2 from the germline V gene are DFQATT and SNEGSKA (reference sequence). The DNA for the CDR3 is TGCAGTGCTAGAGATCGTCGGGGTGGCTTCTCGCAGTATTTT. It encodes CSARDRRGGFSQYF.

Regarding this clonotype: One junction end disagrees with the germline gene, perhaps due to a read error. The V and J genes are TRBV13 and TRBJ2-1; 10 bases line up with TRBD2. Germline loops: CDR1 PRHDT, CDR2 FYEKMQ (reference sequence). This CDR3 is built from 18 residues. The CDR3 protein is CACSLGSLAGAMYNEQFF. As DNA, the CDR3 is TGTGCCTGCAGCTTAGGATCCCTAGCGGGAGCCATGTACAATGAGCAGTTCTTC.

This clonotype came up a few times. The chain uses TRBV4-1 and TRBJ2-7, with 10 bases that match TRBD1. The germline V gene has CDR1 MGHRA and CDR2 YSYEKL. The CDR3 consists of 15 residues. With 1 base clipped from V and 5 bases from J, the junction kept 5 bases outside the gene matches. This CDR3 is CASSQGSGQGNEQYF. CDR3 sequence (DNA): TGCGCCAGCAGCCAAGGCTCGGGACAGGGGAACGAGCAGTACTTC.

The J gene is TRBJ2-1, the V gene TRBV11-3; TRBD1 matches 8 bases. The CDR3 totals 15 residues. The germline V gene has CDR1 SGHNT and CDR2 YENEEA. V shed 1 base, J shed 9 bases, and the junction held 8 bases outside the gene matches. The CDR3 DNA follows: TGTGCCAGCAGCTTAGCCCCGGACAGGGTGGGTGAGCAGTTCTTC. Residues: CASSLAPDRVGEQFF.

J is TRBJ2-7 and V is TRBV7-2; a weak D match, TRBD1 (6 bases). CDR1 is SGHTA and CDR2 is FQGNSA in the germline V gene. The CDR3 is 13 residues long. With 2 bases removed from V and 7 bases from J, the gap between germline ends came to 12 bases. This chain's CDR3 is CASSLLQGREQYF. As DNA, the CDR3 is TGTGCCAGCAGCTTACTACAGGGCCGGGAGCAGTACTTC. Using reference TRBV7-2 and TRBJ2-7 for the parts outside the CDR3, the full variable domain is GAGVSQSPSNKVTEKGKDVELRCDPISGHTALYWYRQSLGQGLEFLIYFQGNSAPDKSGLPSDRFSAERTGGSVSTLTIQRTQQEDSAVYLCASSLLQGREQYFGPGTRLTVT.

This clonotype was found a few times. This chain uses TRBV12-3 or TRBV12-4 with TRBJ2-4, with 9 bases identical to TRBD2. This CDR3 comprises 14 residues. V lost 4 bases and J lost 13; bases outside the gene matches: 11. The CDR3 DNA reads TGTGCCAGCAGTTCCAATAGCGGGAGTCAGAGGCAGTACTTC. It is translated as CASSSNSGSQRQYF.

This clonotype appeared a few times. This chain joins TRBV18 and TRBJ2-5, with D perhaps TRBD1 (5 bases). Gene TRBJ2-7 matches the end of the DNA better, so the J call may be wrong. From germline, CDR1 is KGHSH and CDR2 LQKENI. The CDR3 length is 14 residues. The CDR3 DNA follows: TGTGCCAGCTCACCACCTGGACACTACTACGAGCAGTACTTC. Translation gives CASSPPGHYYEQYF.